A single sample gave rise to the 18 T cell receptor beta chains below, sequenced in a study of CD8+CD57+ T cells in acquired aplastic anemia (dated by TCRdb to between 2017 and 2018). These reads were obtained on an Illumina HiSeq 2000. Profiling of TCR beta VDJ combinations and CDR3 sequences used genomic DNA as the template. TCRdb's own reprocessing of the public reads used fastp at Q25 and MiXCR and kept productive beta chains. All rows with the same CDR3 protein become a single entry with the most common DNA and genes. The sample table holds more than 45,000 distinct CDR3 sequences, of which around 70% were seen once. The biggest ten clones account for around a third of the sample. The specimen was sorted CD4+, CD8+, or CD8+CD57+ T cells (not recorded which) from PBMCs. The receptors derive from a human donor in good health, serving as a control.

The CDR3 spells CAISDKTGTYEQYF. The CDR3 region has the DNA TGTGCCATCAGCGATAAGACAGGAACCTACGAGCAGTACTTC. This chain joins TRBV10-3 and TRBJ2-7, with a tentative D call TRBD1 (6 bases). Germline values: CDR1 ENHRY, CDR2 SYGVKD. The CDR3 has 14 residues. V was trimmed by 6 bases and J by 2 bases, leaving 14 bases between them.

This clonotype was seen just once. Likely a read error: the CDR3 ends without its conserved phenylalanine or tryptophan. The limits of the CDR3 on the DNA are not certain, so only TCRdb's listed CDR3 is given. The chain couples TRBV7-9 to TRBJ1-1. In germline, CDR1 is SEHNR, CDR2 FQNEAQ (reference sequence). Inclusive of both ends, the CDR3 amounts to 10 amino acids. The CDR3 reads CASSLGSASL.

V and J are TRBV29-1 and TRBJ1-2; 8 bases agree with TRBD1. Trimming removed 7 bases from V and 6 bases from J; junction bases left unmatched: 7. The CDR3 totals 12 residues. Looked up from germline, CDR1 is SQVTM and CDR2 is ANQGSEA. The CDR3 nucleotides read TGCAGCGCGTCAGGGGGCAACAATGGCTACACCTTC. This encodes CSASGGNNGYTF.

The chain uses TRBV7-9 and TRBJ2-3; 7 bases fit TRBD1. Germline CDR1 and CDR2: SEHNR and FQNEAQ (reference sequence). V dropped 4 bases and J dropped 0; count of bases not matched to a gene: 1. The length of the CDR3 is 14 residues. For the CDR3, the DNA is TGTGCCAGCAGCTCGACAGGGAGCACAGATACGCAGTATTTT. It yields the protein CASSSTGSTDTQYF.

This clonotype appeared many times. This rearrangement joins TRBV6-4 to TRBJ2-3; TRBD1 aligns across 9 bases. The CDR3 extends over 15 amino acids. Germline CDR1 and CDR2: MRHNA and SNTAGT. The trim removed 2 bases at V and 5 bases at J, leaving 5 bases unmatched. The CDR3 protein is CASSDPRTGEDTQYF. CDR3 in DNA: TGTGCCAGCAGTGACCCAAGGACAGGGGAAGATACGCAGTATTTT.

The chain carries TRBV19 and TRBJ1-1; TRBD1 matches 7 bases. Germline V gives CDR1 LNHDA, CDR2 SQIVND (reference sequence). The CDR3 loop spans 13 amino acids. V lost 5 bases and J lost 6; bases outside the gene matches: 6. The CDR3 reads CASSPRQGAEAFF. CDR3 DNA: TGTGCCAGTAGTCCCCGACAGGGAGCTGAAGCTTTCTTT.

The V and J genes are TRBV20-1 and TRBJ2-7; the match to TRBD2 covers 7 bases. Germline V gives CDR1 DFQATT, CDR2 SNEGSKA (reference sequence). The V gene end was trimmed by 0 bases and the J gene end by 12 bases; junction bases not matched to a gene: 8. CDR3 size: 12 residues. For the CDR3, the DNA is TGCAGTGCTAGAGATCCCCCTAGCGGCTGGTACTTC. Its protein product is CSARDPPSGWYF.

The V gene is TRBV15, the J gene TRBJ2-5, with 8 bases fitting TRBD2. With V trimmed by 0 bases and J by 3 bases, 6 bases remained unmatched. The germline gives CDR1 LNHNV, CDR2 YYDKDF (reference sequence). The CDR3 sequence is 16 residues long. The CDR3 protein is CATSRDKRAGEETQYF. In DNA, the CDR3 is TGTGCCACCAGCAGAGATAAAAGAGCGGGAGAAGAGACCCAGTACTTC.

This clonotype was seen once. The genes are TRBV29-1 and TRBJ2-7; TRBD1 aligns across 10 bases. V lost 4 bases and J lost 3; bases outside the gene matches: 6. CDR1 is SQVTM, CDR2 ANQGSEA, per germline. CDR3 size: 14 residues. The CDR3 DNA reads TGCAGCGTTGGTTCGGGACAGGGGATCTACGAGCAGTACTTC. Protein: CSVGSGQGIYEQYF.

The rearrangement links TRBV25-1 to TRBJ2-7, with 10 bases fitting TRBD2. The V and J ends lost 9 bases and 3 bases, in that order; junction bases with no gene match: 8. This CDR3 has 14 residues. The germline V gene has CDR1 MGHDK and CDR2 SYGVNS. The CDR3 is CASSIASGSYEQYF. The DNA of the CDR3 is TGTGCCAGTAGTATAGCTAGCGGGAGCTACGAGCAGTACTTC.

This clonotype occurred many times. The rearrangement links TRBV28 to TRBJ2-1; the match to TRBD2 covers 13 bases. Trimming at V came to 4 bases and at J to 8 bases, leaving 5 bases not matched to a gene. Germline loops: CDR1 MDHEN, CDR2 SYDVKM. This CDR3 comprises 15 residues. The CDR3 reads CASSSGLAGVYEQFF. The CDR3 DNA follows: TGTGCCAGCAGTTCAGGACTAGCGGGAGTCTATGAGCAGTTCTTC.

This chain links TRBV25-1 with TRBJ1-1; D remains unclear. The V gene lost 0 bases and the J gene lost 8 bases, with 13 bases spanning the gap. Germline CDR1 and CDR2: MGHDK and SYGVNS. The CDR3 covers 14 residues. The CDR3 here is CASSEYSGRGEAFF. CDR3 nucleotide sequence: TGTGCCAGCAGTGAATATAGCGGCAGAGGGGAAGCTTTCTTT.

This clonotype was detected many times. The CDR3 nucleotides read TGTGCCAGCAGCCCTGGTGAGACCCAGTACTTC. This encodes CASSPGETQYF. V gene TRBV7-6 combines with J gene TRBJ2-5; D remains ambiguous. CDR3 length equals 11 residues. The V and J ends lost 5 bases and 5 bases respectively, with 6 bases between them. From germline, CDR1 is SGHVS and CDR2 FNYEAQ.

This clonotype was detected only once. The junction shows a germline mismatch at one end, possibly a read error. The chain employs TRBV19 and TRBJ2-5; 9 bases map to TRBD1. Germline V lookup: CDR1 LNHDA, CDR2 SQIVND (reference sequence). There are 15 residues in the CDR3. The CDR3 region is CASSTWDRVEETQYF. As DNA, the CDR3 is TGTGCCAGTAGTACCTGGGACAGGGTCGAAGAAACCCAGTACTTC.

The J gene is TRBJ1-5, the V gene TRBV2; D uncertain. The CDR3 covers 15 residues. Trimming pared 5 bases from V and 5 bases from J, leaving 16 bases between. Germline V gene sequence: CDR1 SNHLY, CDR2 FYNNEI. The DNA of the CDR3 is TGTGCCAGCAGTCCTAGTCCCTGGGTGGATCAGCCCCAGCATTTT. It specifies CASSPSPWVDQPQHF. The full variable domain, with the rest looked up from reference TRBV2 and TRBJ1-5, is EPEVTQTPSHQVTQMGQEVILRCVPISNHLYFYWYRQILGQKVEFLVSFYNNEISEKSEIFDDQFSVERPDGSNFTLKIRSTKLEDSAMYFCASSPSPWVDQPQHFGDGTRLSIL.

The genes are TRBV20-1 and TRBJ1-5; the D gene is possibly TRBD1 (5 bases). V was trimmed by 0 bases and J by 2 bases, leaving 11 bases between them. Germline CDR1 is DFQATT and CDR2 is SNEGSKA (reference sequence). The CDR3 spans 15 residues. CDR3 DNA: TGCAGTGCTAGAGACAGGGTTTTTGGCAATCAGCCCCAGCATTTT. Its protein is CSARDRVFGNQPQHF.

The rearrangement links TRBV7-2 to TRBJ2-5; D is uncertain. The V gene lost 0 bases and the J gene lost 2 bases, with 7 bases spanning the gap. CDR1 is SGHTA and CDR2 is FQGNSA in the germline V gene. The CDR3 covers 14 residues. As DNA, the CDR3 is TGTGCCAGCAGCTTAGCGTCTACTCAAGAGACCCAGTACTTC. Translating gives CASSLASTQETQYF.

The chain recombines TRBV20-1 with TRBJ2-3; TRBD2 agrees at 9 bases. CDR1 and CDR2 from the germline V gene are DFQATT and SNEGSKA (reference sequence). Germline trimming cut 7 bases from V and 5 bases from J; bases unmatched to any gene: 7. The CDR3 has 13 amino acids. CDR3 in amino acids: CSGELAGVDTQYF. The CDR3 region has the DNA TGCAGTGGGGAACTAGCGGGCGTAGATACGCAGTATTTT.